One sample yielded the 10 T cell receptor beta chains listed below, sequenced in a study of blood T cell repertoires in COVID-19. Measured with immunoSEQ multiplex PCR; TCRdb has only the in-frame clones, and not every one. This table holds 190,000 or so clones, about 88% found once. Sequenced material: peripheral blood. All receptors derive from a man aged 35-49 years with active or convalescent COVID-19.

The rearrangement links TRBV7-2 to TRBJ1-3; D remains ambiguous. Looked up from germline, CDR1 is SGHTA and CDR2 is FQGNSA. This CDR3 region has 14 residues. V lost 1 base and J lost 2, with 6 bases in between. The CDR3 protein is CASSLELPGNTIYF. The CDR3 bases are TGTGCCAGCAGCTTAGAACTTCCTGGAAACACCATATATTTT.

The chain joins TRBV7-3 to TRBJ2-5, with 8 positions matching TRBD1. Trimming removed 4 bases from V and 5 bases from J; junction bases left unmatched: 6. The length of the CDR3 is 14 residues. Germline values: CDR1 SGHTA, CDR2 FQGTGA. CDR3 loop: CASSSGTGFETQYF. Here the CDR3 DNA reads TGTGCCAGCAGCTCTGGGACAGGATTCGAGACCCAGTACTTC.

The chain uses TRBV4-3 and TRBJ1-2; possible D gene TRBD1, 5 bases. CDR3 length equals 15 residues. Trimming removed 1 base at V and 7 bases at J, with 16 bases between. Germline V gene lookup returns CDR1 LGHNA and CDR2 YSLEER. The CDR3 DNA reads as TGCGCCAGCAGCCAAGGGAGGGGACGGAGTGTTGGCTACACCTTC. As protein: CASSQGRGRSVGYTF.

The rearrangement joins TRBV18 to TRBJ2-7, with D possibly TRBD1 on 6 matching bases. The germline CDR1 and CDR2 sequences are KGHSH and LQKENI. There are 15 residues in the CDR3. V gave up 3 bases and J gave up 1 base, with 13 bases separating them. The CDR3 region is CASSPWTVSSYEQYF. The DNA of the CDR3 is TGTGCCAGCTCACCGTGGACAGTGAGTTCCTACGAGCAGTACTTC.

The chain joins TRBV3-1 (or the pseudogene TRBV3-2) to TRBJ1-4; unclear D gene. The V gene's germline CDR1 is LGHDT and CDR2 YNNKEL (reference sequence). V lost 4 bases and J 7 bases, leaving 13 bases between the germline ends. This CDR3 has 14 residues. CDR3 amino acids: CASSPPGRPEKLFF. The CDR3 DNA reads TGTGCCAGCAGCCCCCCCGGGAGGCCTGAAAAACTGTTTTTT.

This chain uses TRBV28 with TRBJ1-5; no definite D call. V was cut by 6 bases and J by 5 bases, with 11 bases left in between. CDR3 length: 13 amino acids. CDR1 is MDHEN, CDR2 SYDVKM, per germline. In nucleotides, the CDR3 is TGTGCCAGCAGAGAGGCCGTCGATCAGCCCCAGCATTTT. Encoded protein: CASREAVDQPQHF.

The chain joins TRBV5-1 to TRBJ1-3, with no clear D. This CDR3 region has 13 residues. Germline V gene sequence: CDR1 SGHRS, CDR2 YFSETQ. Trimming removed 4 bases from V and 0 bases from J, with 5 bases in between. The CDR3 region has the DNA TGCGCCAGCAGCGACAACTCTGGAAACACCATATATTTT. This gives the protein CASSDNSGNTIYF.

The chain is built from TRBV6-5 and TRBJ1-1, with D perhaps matching TRBD1 (6 bases). V was cut by 5 bases and J by 5 bases, with 12 bases left in between. In germline, CDR1 is MNHEY, CDR2 SVGAGI. There are 13 residues in the CDR3. The DNA of the CDR3 is TGTGCCAGCAGTCGCCGGACAGAAACTGAAGCTTTCTTT. It is translated as CASSRRTETEAFF.

The gene calls are TRBV19 and TRBJ1-2, with 9 bases fitting TRBD1. The CDR3 has 15 amino acids. V was clipped by 3 bases and J by 4 bases; unmatched bases: 6. Germline lookup yields CDR1 LNHDA and CDR2 SQIVND (reference sequence). The CDR3 sequence is CASSIPQTGGYGYTF. CDR3 DNA sequence: TGTGCCAGTAGTATCCCCCAGACAGGGGGCTATGGCTACACCTTC.

The V and J genes are TRBV7-3 and TRBJ2-3; 7 nucleotides align to TRBD1. Germline assignment: CDR1 SGHTA and CDR2 FQGTGA. The ends lost 5 bases at V and 5 bases at J; junction bases unmatched: 10. CDR3 size: 15 residues. The chain's CDR3 is CASSPLGQNRDTQYF. CDR3 nucleotide sequence: TGTGCCAGCAGCCCTCTGGGACAGAACAGAGATACGCAGTATTTT.